The 13 T cell receptor beta chains below were found in one sample sequenced in a study of PD-1 blockade in classical Hodgkin lymphoma. Brentuximab vedotin exposure varied, and every patient relapsed after autologous stem cell transplantation. Sequenced by immunoSEQ multiplex PCR; TCRdb stores in-frame clones only, minus some. The top ten clones hold under 3.5% of a sample with 35,000 to 45,000 clones, roughly 78% of them seen once. The sequencing here drew on peripheral blood mononuclear cells (PBMCs), taken before the second cycle of nivolumab. The receptors come from a human donor with classical Hodgkin lymphoma.

The J gene is TRBJ2-7, the V gene TRBV7-7, with D possibly TRBD1 on 6 matching bases. Germline lookup yields CDR1 SSHAT and CDR2 FNYEAQ (reference sequence). V lost 8 bases and J lost 5, with 19 bases in between. The CDR3 length is 14 residues. The CDR3 DNA reads as TGTGCCAGCGTGCTCCCACTCAGGGGCAACGAGCAGTACTTC. It specifies CASVLPLRGNEQYF.

The table lists this clone with a count of one. J is TRBJ2-1 and V is TRBV9; no firm D call. CDR3 length: 12 amino acids. CDR1 is SGDLS, CDR2 YYNGEE, per germline. Trimming stripped 3 bases from V and 7 bases from J, with 8 bases between. CDR3 bases: TGTGCCAGCAGCGAGAACGTAAATGAGCAGTTCTTC. It is translated as CASSENVNEQFF. The whole variable domain, remainder taken from reference TRBV9 and TRBJ2-1, is DSGVTQTPKHLITATGQRVTLRCSPRSGDLSVYWYQQSLDQGLQFLIQYYNGEERAKGNILERFSAQQFPDLHSELNLSSLELGDSALYFCASSENVNEQFFGPGTRLTVL.

The V call is TRBV21-1, the J call TRBJ2-7; TRBD2 is the table's D call, not checked against the DNA. TRBV21-1 is shown as a pseudogene. The CDR3 is made up of 16 amino acids. For the CDR3, the DNA is TGTGCCAGCAGCAAAGTTAGGCCCGGGGTTTGGTACGAGCAGTACTTC. This gives the protein CASSKVRPGVWYEQYF.

The chain joins TRBV19 to TRBJ2-7, with D perhaps matching TRBD1 or TRBD2 (5 bases each). CDR1 and CDR2 (germline): LNHDA, SQIVND (reference sequence). The CDR3 has 11 residues. The V gene lost 5 bases and the J gene lost 9 bases, with 11 bases spanning the gap. CDR3 sequence: CASSGGERQYF. The CDR3, as DNA: TGTGCCAGTAGTGGGGGAGAACGGCAGTACTTC.

In this sample, this clone turned up once. The chain uses TRBV28 and TRBJ2-5, with TRBD1 identical over 7 bases. The CDR3 contains 14 residues. The V segment lost 4 bases and the J segment 4 bases; nucleotides outside the gene matches: 6. Per germline, CDR1 MDHEN and CDR2 SYDVKM. The CDR3 DNA is TGTGCCAGCAGTTCTTACTCAGGGGGAGAGACCCAGTACTTC. Its protein is CASSSYSGGETQYF.

This rearrangement joins TRBV19 to TRBJ1-1; D unclear. The CDR3 totals 13 residues. Per germline, CDR1 LNHDA and CDR2 SQIVND (reference sequence). The germline V and J ends were trimmed by 1 base and 8 bases, with 11 bases remaining between them. This chain's CDR3 is CASSIGRGREAFF. CDR3 coding DNA: TGTGCCAGTAGTATAGGTAGAGGGCGGGAAGCTTTCTTT.

The chain couples TRBV27 to TRBJ1-2, with TRBD1 matching 9 bases. The J segment lost 8 bases and the V segment lost 0 bases, leaving 7 bases of the junction unmatched. Germline V lookup: CDR1 MNHEY, CDR2 SMNVEV (reference sequence). This CDR3 is 15 amino acids long. The CDR3 sequence is CASSLSGTGGMGYTF. For the CDR3, the DNA is TGTGCCAGCAGTTTATCGGGTACAGGGGGCATGGGCTACACCTTC.

V and J are TRBV19 and TRBJ1-6; possible D gene TRBD1, 6 bases. Germline CDR1 LNHDA, CDR2 SQIVND (reference sequence). Trimming cost V 6 bases and J 8 bases, with 17 bases left between them. The CDR3 consists of 15 residues. The CDR3 here is CASRRGVTSDSPLHF. CDR3 nucleotide sequence: TGTGCCAGTAGGAGGGGGGTCACCTCGGATTCACCCCTCCACTTT.

Of note for this clone: A read error may produce the germline difference seen at one junction end. V and J are TRBV7-7 and TRBJ2-1, with D possibly matching TRBD1 (5 bases). Germline values: CDR1 SSHAT, CDR2 FNYEAQ (reference sequence). This CDR3 has 13 amino acids. In DNA, the CDR3 is TGTGCTAGCAGCTTAGGACACAACAATGAGCAGTTCTTC. Its protein is CASSLGHNNEQFF.

The rearrangement links TRBV18 to TRBJ2-7, with D possibly being TRBD1 (6 bases). The CDR3 has 15 residues. The ends were cut back, 0 bases at V and 4 bases at J, with 13 bases in the middle. Looked up from germline, CDR1 is KGHSH and CDR2 is LQKENI. The CDR3 region is CASSPPDRTLYEQYF. The CDR3 DNA is TGTGCCAGCTCACCACCCGACAGGACCTTATACGAGCAGTACTTC.

V gene TRBV11-1 combines with J gene TRBJ2-5; D not resolved. CDR3 length: 14 residues. Germline V lookup: CDR1 SGHAT, CDR2 FQDESV (reference sequence). The ends were cut back, 2 bases at V and 4 bases at J, with 11 bases in the middle. CDR3 residues: CASSLLSRGETQYF. CDR3 coding DNA: TGTGCCAGCAGCTTATTGAGTCGCGGAGAGACCCAGTACTTC. The full variable domain, its missing parts supplied by reference TRBV11-1 and TRBJ2-5, is EAEVAQSPRYKITEKSQAVAFWCDPISGHATLYWYRQILGQGPELLVQFQDESVVDDSQLPKDRFSAERLKGVDSTLKIQPAELGDSAMYLCASSLLSRGETQYFGPGTRLLVL.

The rearrangement uses TRBV19 and TRBJ2-7; no clear D. The CDR3 extends over 12 amino acids. Germline lookup yields CDR1 LNHDA and CDR2 SQIVND (reference sequence). Trimming cost V 2 bases and J 5 bases, with 7 bases left between them. The CDR3, as DNA: TGTGCCAGTAGTATATGGGCAGACGAGCAGTACTTC. This codes for CASSIWADEQYF.

This clone has a handful of counts. The J gene is TRBJ1-4, the V gene TRBV9; D is possibly TRBD1 (5 bases). The CDR3 is 17 amino acids. Trimming left V 0 bases short and J 0 bases short, with 12 bases between. CDR1 is SGDLS, CDR2 YYNGEE, per germline. CDR3 loop: CASSVDPQTATNEKLFF. CDR3 DNA: TGTGCCAGCAGCGTAGATCCGCAGACAGCAACTAATGAAAAACTGTTTTTT.